The 25 T cell receptor beta chains in this list originate from one sample, sequenced in a study of cytomegalovirus exposure and HLA in healthy donors. Researchers ran the PCR with 60 Vbeta and 13 Jbeta primers. The repertoire was sequenced with immunoSEQ multiplex PCR; TCRdb's copy has only in-frame clones and lacks some. The sample has about 190,000 clones, roughly 81% seen once. What was sequenced was PBMCs. The receptors come from a woman between 25 and 40 years old in good health and CMV-seropositive.

The V and J genes are TRBV10-1 and TRBJ1-5; no clear D gene. V lost 0 bases and J lost 0, with 9 bases in between. This CDR3 comprises 16 residues. Germline V gene data show CDR1 as WNHNN and CDR2 as SYGVQD (reference sequence). This CDR3 reads CASSESREYSNQPQHF. Written as DNA, the CDR3 is TGCGCCAGCAGTGAGTCGAGGGAATATAGCAATCAGCCCCAGCATTTT.

The rearrangement joins TRBV19 to TRBJ1-2; D is unresolved. Germline V gene sequence: CDR1 LNHDA, CDR2 SQIVND (reference sequence). The ends were cut back, 4 bases at V and 6 bases at J, with 15 bases in the middle. This CDR3 has 14 residues. The CDR3 here is CASSTGKVVDGYTF. The CDR3 nucleotides are TGTGCCAGTAGTACCGGGAAAGTGGTCGATGGCTACACCTTC.

The chain recombines TRBV25-1 with TRBJ2-3; D is possibly TRBD1 (7 bases). V lost 8 bases and J 4 bases, leaving 25 bases between the germline ends. Germline loops: CDR1 MGHDK, CDR2 SYGVNS. The CDR3 covers 17 residues. The CDR3 nucleotides read TGTGCCAGCGCCCGGCTAGAAGGAGGGGGCCGGGCAGATACGCAGTATTTT. Its protein product is CASARLEGGGRADTQYF. Full variable domain (missing parts from reference TRBV25-1 and TRBJ2-3): EADIYQTPRYLVIGTGKKITLECSQTMGHDKMYWYQQDPGMELHLIHYSYGVNSTEKGDLSSESTVSRIRTEHFPLTLESARPSHTSQYLCASARLEGGGRADTQYFGPGTRLTVL.

This clone was found a few times. The rearrangement uses TRBV27 and TRBJ2-3; D is undetermined. This CDR3 has 12 residues. The ends were cut back, 8 bases at V and 0 bases at J, with 6 bases in the middle. Germline CDR1 is MNHEY and CDR2 is SMNVEV (reference sequence). The CDR3 bases are TGTGCCAGCCCTAGTAGCACAGATACGCAGTATTTT. Protein product: CASPSSTDTQYF.

V and J are TRBV5-3 and TRBJ2-1, with D possibly TRBD1 on 6 matching bases. TRBV5-3 is placed among ORFs of uncertain function. V gave up 2 bases and J gave up 12 bases, with 18 bases separating them. The length of the CDR3 is 14 residues. The DNA of the CDR3 is TGTGCCAGAAGCTTCGGGCAGGGGCCCGAGGGGCAGTTCTTC. It codes for CARSFGQGPEGQFF.

This CDR3 reads CASRPPGQGNEKLFF. CDR3 in DNA: TGTGCCAGCAGGCCACCGGGACAGGGGAACGAAAAACTGTTTTTT. The chain recombines TRBV6-5 with TRBJ1-4, with 10 bases identical to TRBD1. The trim removed 6 bases at V and 8 bases at J, leaving 9 bases unmatched. The CDR3 is 15 residues long. Germline CDR1 MNHEY, CDR2 SVGAGI.

The chain has TRBV30 and TRBJ2-3, with TRBD2 matching over 8 bases. Germline V lookup: CDR1 GTSNPN, CDR2 SVGIG (reference sequence). V lost 0 bases to trimming and J lost 10 bases; unmatched junction nucleotides: 6. This CDR3 comprises 13 residues. This CDR3 is CAWSVAGAPSQYF. DNA of the CDR3: TGTGCCTGGAGTGTAGCGGGAGCCCCGTCGCAGTATTTT.

This clone was recorded once. The genes are TRBV5-4 and TRBJ2-2; 8 nucleotides line up with TRBD1. Germline V gene lookup returns CDR1 SGHNT and CDR2 YYREEE (reference sequence). This CDR3 region has 16 residues. Trimming cost V 4 bases and J 0 bases; bases outside gene matches: 5. CDR3 amino acids: CASSPPQGANTGELFF. For the CDR3, the DNA is TGTGCCAGCAGCCCACCACAGGGGGCGAACACCGGGGAGCTGTTTTTT.

This chain links TRBV4-3 with TRBJ1-1, with D perhaps TRBD1 (6 bases). The CDR3 extends over 17 amino acids. Trimming shortened V by 2 bases and J by 2 bases, and 18 bases separated the two germline ends. The V gene's germline CDR1 is LGHNA and CDR2 YSLEER. The CDR3 spells CASSQRSEGTLNTEAFF. CDR3 DNA sequence: TGCGCCAGCAGCCAAAGGTCGGAAGGGACACTAAACACTGAAGCTTTCTTT.

V is TRBV18 and J is TRBJ1-2, with 10 bases that match TRBD1. The CDR3 spans 12 residues. The V gene end was trimmed by 3 bases and the J gene end by 10 bases; junction bases not matched to a gene: 2. CDR1 KGHSH and CDR2 LQKENI come from the germline V gene. The CDR3 nucleotides read TGTGCCAGCTCACCCGGGACAGGGGACTACACCTTC. Its protein is CASSPGTGDYTF.

The rearrangement joins TRBV7-2 to TRBJ2-5; 7 bases align to TRBD2. The CDR3 runs 13 residues. Germline loops: CDR1 SGHTA, CDR2 FQGNSA. Germline trimming cut 8 bases from V and 3 bases from J; bases unmatched to any gene: 6. CDR3 DNA sequence: TGTGCCAGCGGGCGGGGAGGGGAAGAGACCCAGTACTTC. Encoded protein: CASGRGGEETQYF.

The count of this clone is one. The chain employs TRBV25-1 and TRBJ2-3, with D maybe TRBD2 (5 bases). Germline CDR1 and CDR2: MGHDK and SYGVNS. The CDR3 loop spans 12 amino acids. The V end lost 5 bases, the J end lost 5 bases, and 8 bases lay between the germline ends. The CDR3 DNA is TGTGCCAGCAGTCGAGGGCTAGATACGCAGTATTTT. Its protein product is CASSRGLDTQYF. The complete variable domain, with remaining parts taken from reference TRBV25-1 and TRBJ2-3, reads EADIYQTPRYLVIGTGKKITLECSQTMGHDKMYWYQQDPGMELHLIHYSYGVNSTEKGDLSSESTVSRIRTEHFPLTLESARPSHTSQYLCASSRGLDTQYFGPGTRLTVL.

This clone was recorded once. The gene calls are TRBV6-6 and TRBJ2-3; 7 bases are shared with TRBD2. This CDR3 region has 14 residues. Germline loops: CDR1 MNHNY, CDR2 SVGAGI (reference sequence). V dropped 5 bases and J dropped 2; count of bases not matched to a gene: 4. CDR3 coding DNA: TGTGCCAGCAGTGGGGGGAGGGCCACAGATACGCAGTATTTT. Protein sequence: CASSGGRATDTQYF.

The CDR3, as DNA: TGTGCCAGCAGCTCGGGACTAGCGGGAGTTTTGTCCTACAATGAGCAGTTCTTC. Encoded protein: CASSSGLAGVLSYNEQFF. The V call is TRBV5-4, the J call TRBJ2-1; 14 bases match TRBD2. The CDR3 totals 18 residues. The trim removed 3 bases at V and 1 base at J, leaving 6 bases unmatched. The V gene's germline CDR1 is SGHNT and CDR2 YYREEE (reference sequence).

V is TRBV30 and J is TRBJ2-7, with TRBD1 as a possible D gene (6 bases). Deletions cut 0 bases from V and 5 bases from J, with 8 bases between. Germline assignment: CDR1 GTSNPN and CDR2 SVGIG (reference sequence). The CDR3 sequence is 12 residues long. As DNA, the CDR3 is TGTGCCTGGAGTGTAACAGGGAACGAGCAGTACTTC. It translates to CAWSVTGNEQYF.

This clone was detected once. V gene TRBV5-1 combines with J gene TRBJ2-2; D unclear. The CDR3 spans 12 residues. Trimming cost V 4 bases and J 7 bases, with 8 bases left between them. Per the germline V gene, CDR1 is SGHRS and CDR2 is YFSETQ. The CDR3 loop is CASSDNGGELFF. The CDR3 DNA reads TGCGCCAGCAGCGACAACGGCGGGGAGCTGTTTTTT.

The chain is built from TRBV9 and TRBJ2-5, with D possibly TRBD1 on 5 matching bases. V was clipped by 1 base and J by 4 bases, with 14 bases between them. Germline V gene sequence: CDR1 SGDLS, CDR2 YYNGEE. The CDR3 contains 15 residues. This CDR3 is CASSVLVRELETQYF. CDR3 nucleotide sequence: TGTGCCAGCAGCGTATTGGTCAGGGAATTAGAGACCCAGTACTTC. Full variable domain (rest looked up from reference TRBV9 and TRBJ2-5): DSGVTQTPKHLITATGQRVTLRCSPRSGDLSVYWYQQSLDQGLQFLIQYYNGEERAKGNILERFSAQQFPDLHSELNLSSLELGDSALYFCASSVLVRELETQYFGPGTRLLVL.

The rearrangement links TRBV5-1 to TRBJ1-2, with D unresolved. The CDR3 is 14 amino acids. The germline gives CDR1 SGHRS, CDR2 YFSETQ. V lost 6 bases and J lost 5, with 17 bases in between. CDR3: CASTGSGGSYGYTF. Written as DNA, the CDR3 is TGCGCCAGCACCGGGTCGGGAGGGTCATATGGCTACACCTTC.

J is TRBJ2-7 and V is TRBV6-6; the D gene is possibly TRBD1 (5 bases). Germline V gene lookup returns CDR1 MNHNY and CDR2 SVGAGI (reference sequence). CDR3 length equals 12 residues. V gave up 2 bases and J gave up 6 bases, with 8 bases separating them. The CDR3 nucleotides read TGTGCCAGCAGTTACCCCCAGGGCGAGCAGTACTTC. Translation gives CASSYPQGEQYF.

The chain uses TRBV6-1 and TRBJ1-5, with unresolved D. Trimming took 4 bases from V and 0 from J, leaving 7 bases between them. From germline, CDR1 is MNHNS and CDR2 SASEGT. CDR3 length: 14 amino acids. The CDR3 reads CASSGMASNQPQHF. The DNA for the CDR3 is TGTGCCAGCAGTGGCATGGCTAGCAATCAGCCCCAGCATTTT.

This clone has only a few counts. The chain couples TRBV6-1 to TRBJ1-4; TRBD1 agrees at 7 bases. The CDR3 covers 15 residues. The trim removed 4 bases at V and 7 bases at J, leaving 9 bases unmatched. The germline V gene has CDR1 MNHNS and CDR2 SASEGT. CDR3 sequence: CASSVSGTEGEKLFF. The CDR3 DNA reads TGTGCCAGCAGTGTCTCCGGGACAGAAGGTGAAAAACTGTTTTTT.

This chain uses TRBV5-1 with TRBJ2-2; D gene ambiguous. The V end was cut by 4 bases, the J end by 1 base, with 8 bases between. Germline lookup yields CDR1 SGHRS and CDR2 YFSETQ. The length of the CDR3 is 14 residues. CDR3: CASSELVNTGELFF. Written as DNA, the CDR3 is TGCGCCAGCAGCGAGCTGGTGAACACCGGGGAGCTGTTTTTT.

The CDR3 reads CASSYAGGRPNEQFF. The DNA of the CDR3 is TGTGCCAGCAGTTACGCGGGGGGCAGACCCAATGAGCAGTTCTTC. The chain has TRBV27 and TRBJ2-1, with TRBD2 identical over 8 bases. The J segment lost 6 bases and the V segment lost 4 bases, leaving 8 bases of the junction unmatched. Germline V gives CDR1 MNHEY, CDR2 SMNVEV (reference sequence). This CDR3 has 15 residues.

The V and J genes are TRBV6-6 and TRBJ1-2; 11 bases agree with TRBD1. The CDR3 runs 14 residues. CDR1 and CDR2 from the germline V gene are MNHNY and SVGAGI (reference sequence). J lost 7 bases, V lost 6 bases, and 7 bases had no gene match. CDR3 in amino acids: CASRGQGAFGGYTF. The DNA for the CDR3 is TGTGCCAGCAGAGGACAGGGGGCCTTTGGTGGCTACACCTTC.

The gene calls are TRBV28 and TRBJ2-7; D perhaps matches TRBD1 (5 bases). CDR3 length: 17 residues. Germline V gene data show CDR1 as MDHEN and CDR2 as SYDVKM. The V end was cut by 2 bases, the J end by 7 bases, with 24 bases between. CDR3 region: CASSLPLANLGLIEQYF. CDR3 nucleotide sequence: TGTGCCAGCAGTTTACCTTTGGCAAATCTGGGGCTAATAGAGCAGTACTTC. The whole variable domain, remainder taken from reference TRBV28 and TRBJ2-7, is DVKVTQSSRYLVKRTGEKVFLECVQDMDHENMFWYRQDPGLGLRLIYFSYDVKMKEKGDIPEGYSVSREKKERFSLILESASTNQTSMYLCASSLPLANLGLIEQYFGPGTRLTVT.